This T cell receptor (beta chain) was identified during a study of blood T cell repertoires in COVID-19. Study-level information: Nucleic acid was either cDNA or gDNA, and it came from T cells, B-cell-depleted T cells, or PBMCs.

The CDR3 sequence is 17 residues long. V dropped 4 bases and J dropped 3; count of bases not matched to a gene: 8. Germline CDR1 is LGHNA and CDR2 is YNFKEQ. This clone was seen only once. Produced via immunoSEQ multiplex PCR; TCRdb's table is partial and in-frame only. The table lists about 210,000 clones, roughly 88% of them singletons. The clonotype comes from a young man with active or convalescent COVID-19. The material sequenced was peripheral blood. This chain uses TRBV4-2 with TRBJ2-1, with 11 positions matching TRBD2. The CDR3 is CASSPSATSGGYNEQFF. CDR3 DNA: TGTGCCAGCAGCCCCAGCGCAACTAGCGGGGGCTACAATGAGCAGTTCTTC.